Below, 27 T cell receptor beta chains from the same sample are listed, as sequenced in a study of T-cell reconstitution after alpha-beta-depleted transplantation in children. Unique molecular identifiers were built into the TCRbeta library. Each CDR3 protein is one row after TCRdb ran MiXCR on the PCR reads. The sample includes under 850,000 distinct CDR3 sequences, under 15% of them seen just once. The specimen comprised PBMCs, sampled before TCRalphabeta/CD19-depleted stem cell transplant. Source of these receptors: a girl under 10 years old with congenital amegakaryocytic thrombocytopenia, due to receive a stem cell transplant.

The chain uses TRBV7-9 and TRBJ2-5, with a tentative D call TRBD1 (5 bases). The V end was cut by 3 bases, the J end by 2 bases, with 10 bases between. The CDR3 extends over 14 amino acids. CDR1 is SEHNR and CDR2 is FQNEAQ in the germline V gene (reference sequence). CDR3 region: CASSFDSLQETQYF. The CDR3, as DNA: TGTGCCAGCAGCTTCGACAGTCTGCAAGAGACCCAGTACTTC.

This clonotype appeared a few times. The gene calls are TRBV5-1 and TRBJ2-2; D possibly matches TRBD1 or TRBD2 (5 bases each). CDR3 length: 15 amino acids. Germline lookup yields CDR1 SGHRS and CDR2 YFSETQ. Trimming took off 3 bases at V and 7 bases at J, with 16 bases between the two ends. CDR3 amino acids: CASSSEGTPSGELFF. For the CDR3, the DNA is TGCGCCAGCAGCTCGGAAGGGACCCCCAGCGGGGAGCTGTTTTTT.

This clonotype showed up just a few times. The V and J genes are TRBV18 and TRBJ2-5, with a possible D match to TRBD2 (6 bases). Germline values: CDR1 KGHSH, CDR2 LQKENI. V lost 3 bases and J lost 5, with 16 bases in between. The CDR3 spans 15 residues. Here the CDR3 DNA reads TGTGCCAGCTCACCGCGGGACCTTCGGGAGGAGACCCAGTACTTC. It encodes CASSPRDLREETQYF.

This chain joins TRBV21-1 and TRBJ2-3; TRBD1 is taken as the D call from the table, unchecked against the DNA. TRBV21-1 is listed as a pseudogene. The CDR3 has 18 amino acids. CDR3 protein: CASSNRKAGTGGTDTQYF. CDR3 DNA sequence: TGTGCCAGCAGCAACCGAAAAGCCGGGACAGGGGGCACAGATACGCAGTATTTT.

This clonotype came up many times. V gene TRBV20-1 combines with J gene TRBJ2-3; 11 nucleotides match TRBD2. The germline CDR1 and CDR2 sequences are DFQATT and SNEGSKA (reference sequence). Germline trimming cut 3 bases from V and 14 bases from J; bases unmatched to any gene: 13. CDR3 length: 14 amino acids. CDR3 sequence reads: CSARALGTSGPRYF. In DNA form, the CDR3 reads TGCAGTGCTAGGGCCCTTGGGACTAGCGGCCCGAGGTATTTT.

This sequence joins TRBV6-5 and TRBJ1-4, with D unclear. The V and J ends lost 0 bases and 15 bases respectively, with 8 bases between them. The germline gives CDR1 MNHEY, CDR2 SVGAGI. The CDR3 consists of 11 residues. In nucleotides, the CDR3 is TGTGCCAGCAGTTACTCCGAAGTGGTGTTTTTT. This sequence encodes CASSYSEVVFF.

Details on this clonotype: A clone one base away is much larger, so this may be a read error. The V and J genes are TRBV20-1 and TRBJ2-3; D call uncertain. Looked up from germline, CDR1 is DFQATT and CDR2 is SNEGSKA (reference sequence). There are 15 residues in the CDR3. The V end lost 7 bases, the J end lost 0 bases, and 17 bases lay between the germline ends. This CDR3 reads CSVCTPASSTDTQYF. Written as DNA, the CDR3 is TGCAGTGTGTGTACTCCAGCTAGTAGCACAGATACGCAGTATTTT.

The chain is built from TRBV7-9 and TRBJ2-7; D is tentatively TRBD1 or TRBD2 (5 bases each). Germline values: CDR1 SEHNR, CDR2 FQNEAQ (reference sequence). The CDR3 loop spans 13 amino acids. Trimming left V 6 bases short and J 5 bases short, with 14 bases between. The CDR3 spells CASRDQGEDEQYF. The CDR3 DNA reads TGTGCCAGCAGGGACCAGGGAGAGGACGAGCAGTACTTC.

Points on this clonotype: One end of the junction is discordant with germline, which a read error may explain. The chain couples TRBV20-1 to TRBJ2-2; the D call may be TRBD1 or TRBD2 (5 bases each). This CDR3 is 12 amino acids long. Germline-derived CDR1 and CDR2 are DFQATT and SNEGSKA (reference sequence). CDR3 nucleotides: TGCAGTGCCTCCAAGGGGACCGGGGAGCCGTTTTTT. Translation gives CSASKGTGEPFF.

This chain joins TRBV7-2 and TRBJ2-4; D remains unclear. Germline loops: CDR1 SGHTA, CDR2 FQGNSA. The CDR3 is 17 amino acids. Trimming left V 5 bases short and J 0 bases short, with 17 bases between. CDR3 protein: CASSPLWALGAKNIQYF. As DNA, the CDR3 is TGTGCCAGCAGCCCTCTCTGGGCGTTAGGAGCCAAAAACATTCAGTACTTC.

The chain recombines TRBV5-1 with TRBJ2-7, with 8 bases that match TRBD1. CDR1 SGHRS and CDR2 YFSETQ come from the germline V gene. Unmatched junction bases numbered 9, after V lost 4 bases and J lost 3 bases. This CDR3 has 15 residues. CDR3 bases: TGCGCCAGCAGCGTACACGAAGGACAGGGCTACGAGCAGTACTTC. This gives the protein CASSVHEGQGYEQYF.

This clonotype has at least ten counts. The CDR3 loop reads CSAVRTRSTNEQFF. The CDR3 nucleotides are TGCAGCGCGGTTAGGACTAGATCCACGAATGAGCAGTTCTTC. The chain recombines TRBV29-1 with TRBJ2-1; 7 nucleotides line up with TRBD2. With V trimmed by 7 bases and J by 7 bases, 13 bases remained unmatched. Germline CDR1 is SQVTM and CDR2 is ANQGSEA. The CDR3 consists of 14 residues.

The genes are TRBV7-8 and TRBJ2-5, with D uncertain. Germline CDR1 is SGHVS and CDR2 is FQNEAQ. V lost 3 bases to trimming and J lost 2 bases, with 13 bases between them. The CDR3 loop spans 15 amino acids. CDR3 DNA sequence: TGTGCCAGCAGCTTCCCCCGCGGTAAACAAGAGACCCAGTACTTC. It yields the protein CASSFPRGKQETQYF.

This clonotype showed up many times. The J gene is TRBJ2-3, the V gene TRBV24-1, with 15 nucleotides matching TRBD2. This CDR3 has 18 amino acids. Germline V CDR1 and CDR2: KGHDR, SFDVKD. The junction had 7 bases not matched to a gene; V was cut back by 3 bases and J by 4 bases. CDR3 in DNA: TGTGCCACCAGTGATCCTGGGACTAGCGGGAGGAGGGCAGATACGCAGTATTTT. It codes for CATSDPGTSGRRADTQYF.

This clonotype has ten or more counts. The chain's CDR3 is CSARRARYQETQYF. The CDR3 region has the DNA TGCAGTGCGAGGAGAGCCCGCTATCAAGAGACCCAGTACTTC. J is TRBJ2-5 and V is TRBV20-1; D is unclear. CDR1 DFQATT and CDR2 SNEGSKA come from the germline V gene (reference sequence). The CDR3 has 14 residues. The V gene lost 6 bases and the J gene lost 2 bases, with 16 bases spanning the gap.

This clonotype was seen more than once but under ten times. The V call is TRBV24-1, the J call TRBJ2-5, with TRBD1 identical over 10 bases. CDR3 length equals 13 residues. With V trimmed by 6 bases and J by 5 bases, 2 bases remained unmatched. Germline CDR1 reads KGHDR; CDR2 reads SFDVKD. CDR3 in DNA: TGTGCCACCAGTCGGACAGGGGGTGAGACCCAGTACTTC. Translation gives CATSRTGGETQYF.

This clonotype was counted between two and nine times. The V gene is TRBV7-9, the J gene TRBJ1-1, with D unclear. V was cut by 5 bases and J by 0 bases, with 13 bases left in between. The CDR3 runs to 15 residues. CDR1 SEHNR and CDR2 FQNEAQ come from the germline V gene (reference sequence). The CDR3: CASSPFPGLNTEAFF. The CDR3 DNA follows: TGTGCCAGCAGCCCATTCCCTGGGCTGAACACTGAAGCTTTCTTT.

This clonotype was observed a few times. This chain joins TRBV20-1 and TRBJ2-5, with 8 nucleotides matching TRBD1. Trimming removed 5 bases from V and 5 bases from J; junction bases left unmatched: 7. This CDR3 is built from 13 residues. Germline V lookup: CDR1 DFQATT, CDR2 SNEGSKA (reference sequence). The chain's CDR3 is CSALRGLGETQYF. CDR3 bases: TGCAGTGCTCTCAGGGGGCTGGGGGAGACCCAGTACTTC.

This clonotype was recorded many times. The chain carries TRBV4-1 and TRBJ2-1; D ambiguous. CDR3 length: 17 residues. Germline V gene lookup returns CDR1 MGHRA and CDR2 YSYEKL. V was clipped by 4 bases and J by 2 bases, with 18 bases between them. In DNA, the CDR3 is TGCGCCAGCAGCCCAGCGTTTTCCGTAGCCCCCTACAATGAGCAGTTCTTC. Translation: CASSPAFSVAPYNEQFF.

Comments on this clonotype: One base away lies a much larger clone, so this may be a sequencing read error. The J gene is TRBJ1-1, the V gene TRBV12-3 or TRBV12-4; D uncertain. The CDR3 totals 13 residues. CDR3 sequence reads: CACSFGYAKEAFF. CDR3 bases: TGTGCCTGCAGTTTCGGGTATGCCAAAGAAGCTTTCTTT.

In this sample, this clonotype turned up many times. This sequence joins TRBV20-1 and TRBJ2-1; TRBD2 might be the D (7 bases). This CDR3 contains 16 residues. Per the germline V gene, CDR1 is DFQATT and CDR2 is SNEGSKA (reference sequence). V was shortened by 0 bases and J by 2 bases, with 14 bases between the two germline ends. DNA for the CDR3: TGCAGTGCTAGAGATCTGGGGGGGCCCACCTACAATGAGCAGTTCTTC. This encodes CSARDLGGPTYNEQFF.

In its sample, this clonotype was seen many times. The chain carries TRBV9 and TRBJ2-7; TRBD2 agrees at 8 bases. Trimming removed 0 bases from V and 5 bases from J; junction bases left unmatched: 4. The V gene's germline CDR1 is SGDLS and CDR2 YYNGEE. The CDR3 length is 14 residues. The CDR3 spells CASSVAEREHEQYF. The CDR3 nucleotides read TGTGCCAGCAGCGTAGCGGAGCGGGAGCACGAGCAGTACTTC.

The chain employs TRBV7-9 and TRBJ2-5; possibly TRBD1 or TRBD2 for D (6 bases each). Germline V gene data show CDR1 as SEHNR and CDR2 as FQNEAQ (reference sequence). V lost 10 bases and J 2 bases, leaving 17 bases between the germline ends. The CDR3 runs to 14 residues. CDR3 sequence reads: CATRGGLKQETQYF. The CDR3 region has the DNA TGTGCCACCAGAGGGGGACTTAAACAAGAGACCCAGTACTTC.

This clonotype was detected only a few times. The chain combines TRBV5-1 with TRBJ2-5, with D possibly matching TRBD1 (6 bases). The V end was cut by 4 bases, the J end by 2 bases, with 12 bases between. The CDR3 loop spans 14 amino acids. CDR1 and CDR2 (germline): SGHRS, YFSETQ. CDR3 protein: CASSPVDRQETQYF. CDR3 bases: TGCGCCAGCAGCCCGGTTGACAGGCAAGAGACCCAGTACTTC.

This clonotype was seen repeatedly, ten times or more. This rearrangement joins TRBV29-1 to TRBJ2-7; maybe TRBD2 (5 bases). CDR1 is SQVTM, CDR2 ANQGSEA, per germline. The CDR3 is 13 amino acids. Deletions cut 4 bases from V and 5 bases from J, with 15 bases between. CDR3 sequence: CSVVRGKVDEQYF. The CDR3 nucleotides are TGCAGCGTTGTCCGGGGAAAGGTAGACGAGCAGTACTTC.

This clonotype was seen many times. This rearrangement joins TRBV12-3 or TRBV12-4 to TRBJ2-7, with TRBD1 as a possible D gene (6 bases). The CDR3 contains 14 residues. V was clipped by 5 bases and J by 2 bases, with 13 bases between them. This chain's CDR3 is CASSLTGGAYEQYF. Written as DNA, the CDR3 is TGTGCCAGCAGTCTGACAGGCGGAGCCTACGAGCAGTACTTC.

This clonotype was seen ten or more times. The chain recombines TRBV7-2 with TRBJ2-7; no clear D. CDR3 length: 15 residues. Germline loops: CDR1 SGHTA, CDR2 FQGNSA. Trimming cost V 1 base and J 0 bases, with 10 bases left between them. CDR3 bases: TGTGCCAGCAGCTTAGTTGACGGAAGCTCCTACGAGCAGTACTTC. It specifies CASSLVDGSSYEQYF.